This TCR beta chain was documented in a study of metastatic and nonmetastatic thyroid tumors. Study overall: Blood and tumor or nodule tissue repertoires from malignant and benign thyroid patients were compared. Study-wide results and caveats: The reported finding was significantly higher TCR beta diversity in malignant thyroid tumors relative to benign nodules, in blood and tumor.

This clone was seen ten or more times. The antigen remains unidentified. Thyroid surgery had not been preceded by any treatment in any patient. Authors' methods: A classifier for distant metastasis in papillary thyroid cancer was constructed using CDR3 differences observed across clinicopathological groups. TCRdb re-called clones via MiXCR from the PCR reads. These V and J calls are TCRdb output, not the study's own analysis. The table has roughly 14,000 clones, around 22% seen once. In germline, CDR1 is LGHDT, CDR2 YNNKEL (reference sequence). CDR3 length: 15 amino acids. The ends lost 1 base at V and 7 bases at J; junction bases unmatched: 8.

The sample was blood. The chain uses TRBV3-1 and TRBJ2-5, with 8 positions matching TRBD2. This clonotype was sampled from a female donor with papillary thyroid cancer or a benign thyroid nodule (not recorded which). Some clones in this sample may be carry-over from other donors' samples. The CDR3 DNA reads TGTGCCAGCAGCCAAGGGTGGACTAGCTGGGCGACCCAGTACTTC. It specifies CASSQGWTSWATQYF.